These T cell receptor beta chains were read from a single sample in a study of blood T cell repertoires in COVID-19. TCRdb's copy holds only in-frame clones and misses some; the assay was immunoSEQ multiplex PCR. This table has about 68,000 clones, 80% to 90% appearing once. The sequencing sample was made of peripheral blood. These receptors all stem from a man between 50 and 59 years old with acute or convalescent COVID-19. The conserved cysteine and the conserved F or W are not part of the CDR3 here. The D gene is left open where the match is weak.

J gene | V gene | D gene | CDR3 protein
TRBJ1-5 | TRBV5-4 | NA | ASSFQGDNQPQH
TRBJ1-1 | TRBV18 | NA | ASSPVQGDTEAF
TRBJ2-1 | TRBV7-2 | TRBD2 | ASSSRGTSGAYNEQF
TRBJ1-2 | TRBV5-1 | TRBD1 | ASSPGQGEGYT
TRBJ1-1 | TRBV9 | TRBD1 | ASSRGVMAGGWEAF
TRBJ2-2 | TRBV19 | TRBD1 | ASSDQGVRTGELF
TRBJ1-2 | TRBV6-5 | TRBD1 | ASSHDRDGYT
TRBJ1-5 | TRBV24-1 | NA | ATSDGHPSNQPQH
TRBJ1-2 | TRBV13 | NA | ASSSRQDYGYT
TRBJ1-4 | TRBV7-9 | TRBD1 | ASSLAGQKDGEKLF
TRBJ2-1 | TRBV7-9 | NA | ASSQHEVSYNEQF
TRBJ2-2 | TRBV18 | NA | ASSPPGAGELF
TRBJ1-4 | TRBV28 | TRBD1 | ASRGTDWDEKLF
TRBJ2-1 | TRBV3-1/TRBV3-2 | NA | ASSVLPGSNEQF
TRBJ1-5 | TRBV15 | NA | ATSRFHRSSNQPQH
TRBJ2-1 | TRBV4-3 | NA | ASSQAWGTGYNEQF
TRBJ2-5 | TRBV4-3 | NA | ASSQDWGVQETQY
TRBJ2-5 | TRBV5-4 | NA | ASSLVAGKGRETQY
TRBJ1-5 | TRBV28 | NA | ASRLEDSFGGNQPQH
TRBJ2-1 | TRBV3-1/TRBV3-2 | NA | ASSQGMTWTMEQF
TRBJ1-6 | TRBV20-1 | NA | SASDRTETYSPLH
TRBJ2-7 | TRBV27 | TRBD1 | ASSTPPGQGYEQY
TRBJ1-5 | TRBV27 | NA | ASSRRGGDSNQPQH
TRBJ1-2 | TRBV27 | TRBD1 | ASSFRDRANYGYT
TRBJ1-2 | TRBV6-5 | NA | ASSYNRNYGYT
TRBJ1-2 | TRBV4-2 | TRBD1 | ASSGQAKVYGYT
TRBJ2-1 | TRBV7-2 | NA | ASSSHGGRYNEQF
TRBJ2-5 | TRBV19 | TRBD1 | ASTGQGETQY
TRBJ1-5 | TRBV6-2/TRBV6-3 | NA | ASSLQGLQPQH
TRBJ1-4 | TRBV28 | NA | ASGGLRDEKLF
TRBJ2-1 | TRBV6-5 | TRBD2 | ASSLEFGGRGLF
TRBJ2-3 | TRBV19 | TRBD2 | ASRTRAGGYTDTQY
TRBJ1-5 | TRBV18 | TRBD1 | ASSKRDSYNQPQH
TRBJ2-3 | TRBV12-3/TRBV12-4 | NA | ASSLSTQY
TRBJ2-3 | TRBV11-2 | TRBD2 | ASSLDSSGRESDTQY
TRBJ1-1 | TRBV18 | NA | ASSRTENTEAF
TRBJ2-5 | TRBV18 | NA | ASSPPSSQETQY
TRBJ1-4 | TRBV2 | TRBD1 | ASRRQGSTNEKLF
TRBJ1-2 | TRBV6-2/TRBV6-3 | NA | ASSYMDPGSVRGYT